This TCR beta chain emerged from a study of identifying expanded T cells in peripheral blood. The study, taken as a whole, reports: Variance in clone template counts between roughly 2-week samples significantly increased with total template count across all healthy donors. Over about two and four weeks, about 16 and 20 clones changed, versus around 1.2 between replicates.

Germline CDR1 GTSNPN, CDR2 SVGIG (reference sequence). The ends were cut back, 1 base at V and 6 bases at J, with 15 bases in the middle. The CDR3 sequence is 14 residues long. Clones were sequenced by immunoSEQ multiplex PCR, and TCRdb holds only the in-frame ones, with some missing. This sample yields approximately 81,000 clones, of which 80% to 85% are seen a single time; about 19% belongs to the top ten. Healthy donors had no documented immune events, such as infections, while sampled. This clone was observed at least ten times. Antigen unknown. J is TRBJ1-1 and V is TRBV30, with a possible D match to TRBD1 (5 bases). This sequence originates from a person between 18 and 70 years old in good health. Sequences were obtained from blood. The CDR3 coding sequence is TGTGCCTGGAGTGGCAGCAGGGCTGGGGCTGAAGCTTTCTTT. Protein sequence: CAWSGSRAGAEAFF.